Listed here are 2 T cell receptor beta chains from one sample, sequenced in a study of identical twins. TCRdb re-called the 5' RACE reads through MiXCR, storing one row per CDR3 protein. Here the sample spans more than 200,000 distinct CDR3 sequences, roughly 9.4% being singletons. Sequenced sample: memory (CD45RO+) T cells sorted from blood. The receptors here all came from a woman under 30 in good health.

This clonotype was picked up one time. The chain recombines TRBV7-7 with TRBJ2-3; 7 bases are a match to TRBD2. The CDR3 length is 14 residues. CDR1 and CDR2 from the germline V gene are SSHAT and FNYEAQ (reference sequence). Trimming cost V 5 bases and J 2 bases; bases outside gene matches: 4. CDR3 loop: CASSPSGPTDTQYF. The CDR3 bases are TGTGCCAGCAGCCCTAGCGGACCCACAGATACGCAGTATTTT.

Ten or more counts support this clonotype. The rearrangement joins TRBV7-2 to TRBJ2-2, with unresolved D. This CDR3 is 12 amino acids long. The germline CDR1 and CDR2 sequences are SGHTA and FQGNSA. Trimming took 5 bases from V and 7 from J, leaving 8 bases between them. The CDR3 protein is CASSLTLGELFF. CDR3 DNA sequence: TGTGCCAGCAGCCTGACCCTCGGGGAGCTGTTTTTT.